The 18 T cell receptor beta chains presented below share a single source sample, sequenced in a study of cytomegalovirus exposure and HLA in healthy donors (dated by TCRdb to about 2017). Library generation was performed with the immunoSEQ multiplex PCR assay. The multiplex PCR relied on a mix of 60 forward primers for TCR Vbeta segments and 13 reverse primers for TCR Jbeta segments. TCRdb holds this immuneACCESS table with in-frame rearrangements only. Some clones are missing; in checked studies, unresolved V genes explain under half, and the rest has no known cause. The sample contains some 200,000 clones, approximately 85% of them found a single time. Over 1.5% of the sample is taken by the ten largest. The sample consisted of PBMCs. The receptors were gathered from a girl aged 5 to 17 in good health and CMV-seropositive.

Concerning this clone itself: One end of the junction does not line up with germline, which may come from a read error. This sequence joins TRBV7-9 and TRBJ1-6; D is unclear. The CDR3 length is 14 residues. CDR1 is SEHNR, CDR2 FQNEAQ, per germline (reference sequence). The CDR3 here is CSSSSEGYNSPLHF. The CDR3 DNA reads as TGTTCCAGCAGTAGTGAGGGATATAATTCACCCCTCCACTTT.

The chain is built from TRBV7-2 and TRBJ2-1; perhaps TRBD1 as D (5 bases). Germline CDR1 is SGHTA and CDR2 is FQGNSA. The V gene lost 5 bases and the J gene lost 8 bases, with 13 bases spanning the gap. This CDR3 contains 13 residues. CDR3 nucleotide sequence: TGTGCCAGCAGCCCGATCAGGGTCGATGAGCAGTTCTTC. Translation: CASSPIRVDEQFF.

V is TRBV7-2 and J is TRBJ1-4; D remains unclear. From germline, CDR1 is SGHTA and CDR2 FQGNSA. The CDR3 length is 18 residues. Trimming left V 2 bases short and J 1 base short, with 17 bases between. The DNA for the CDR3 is TGTGCCAGCAGCTTATTTCGTTCCCGCTATGTAACTAATGAAAAACTGTTTTTT. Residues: CASSLFRSRYVTNEKLFF.

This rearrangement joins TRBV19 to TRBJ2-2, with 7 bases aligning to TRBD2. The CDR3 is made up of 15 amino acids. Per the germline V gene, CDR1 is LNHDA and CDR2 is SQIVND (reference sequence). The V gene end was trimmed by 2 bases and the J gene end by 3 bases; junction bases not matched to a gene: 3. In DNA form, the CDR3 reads TGTGCCAGTAGTATATGGGGGGGGGACACCGGGGAGCTGTTTTTT. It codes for CASSIWGGDTGELFF.

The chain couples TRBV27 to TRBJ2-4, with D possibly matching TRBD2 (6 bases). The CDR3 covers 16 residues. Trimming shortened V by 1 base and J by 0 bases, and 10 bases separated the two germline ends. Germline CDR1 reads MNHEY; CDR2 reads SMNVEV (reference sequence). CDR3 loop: CASSLLGGTAKNIQYF. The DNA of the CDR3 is TGTGCCAGCAGTTTATTGGGCGGGACAGCCAAAAACATTCAGTACTTC.

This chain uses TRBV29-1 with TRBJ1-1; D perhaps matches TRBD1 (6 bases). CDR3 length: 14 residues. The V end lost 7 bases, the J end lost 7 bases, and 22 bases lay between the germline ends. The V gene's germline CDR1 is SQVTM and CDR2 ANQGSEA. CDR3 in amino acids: CSASRLRDIVEAFF. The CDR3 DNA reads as TGCAGCGCATCGAGACTCCGGGACATCGTTGAAGCTTTCTTT.

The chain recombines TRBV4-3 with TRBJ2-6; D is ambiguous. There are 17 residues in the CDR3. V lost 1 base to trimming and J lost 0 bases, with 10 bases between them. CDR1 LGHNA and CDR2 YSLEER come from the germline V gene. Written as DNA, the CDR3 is TGCGCCAGCAGCCAAGGGCAGGAAGGCTCTGGGGCCAACGTCCTGACTTTC. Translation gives CASSQGQEGSGANVLTF.

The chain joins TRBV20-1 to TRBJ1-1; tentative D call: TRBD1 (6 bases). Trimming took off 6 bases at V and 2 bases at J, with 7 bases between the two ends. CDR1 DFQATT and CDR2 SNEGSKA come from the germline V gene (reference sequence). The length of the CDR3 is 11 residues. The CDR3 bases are TGCAGTGCGGGACACAACACTGAAGCTTTCTTT. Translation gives CSAGHNTEAFF.

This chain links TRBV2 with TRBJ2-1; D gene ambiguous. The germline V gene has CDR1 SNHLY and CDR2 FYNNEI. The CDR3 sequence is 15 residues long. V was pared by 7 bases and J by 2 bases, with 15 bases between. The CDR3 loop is CASTSLSSAYNEQFF. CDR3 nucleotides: TGTGCCAGCACTTCCCTCTCCTCGGCCTACAATGAGCAGTTCTTC.

CDR3 nucleotide sequence: TGTGCCAGCAAGAACGGGGGGGCCGCTAATGAAAAACTGTTTTTT. Translating gives CASKNGGAANEKLFF. The V and J genes are TRBV6-5 and TRBJ1-4; possible D gene TRBD1, 6 bases. The CDR3 totals 15 residues. The germline V gene encodes CDR1 MNHEY and CDR2 SVGAGI. The ends were cut back, 7 bases at V and 3 bases at J, with 15 bases in the middle.

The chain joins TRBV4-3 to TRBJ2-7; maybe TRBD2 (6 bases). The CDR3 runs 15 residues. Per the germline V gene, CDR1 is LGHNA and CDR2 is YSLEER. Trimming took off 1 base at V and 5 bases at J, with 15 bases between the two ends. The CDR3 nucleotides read TGCGCCAGCAGCCAAGGGCTACGTTGGGGGGACGAGCAGTACTTC. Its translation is CASSQGLRWGDEQYF.

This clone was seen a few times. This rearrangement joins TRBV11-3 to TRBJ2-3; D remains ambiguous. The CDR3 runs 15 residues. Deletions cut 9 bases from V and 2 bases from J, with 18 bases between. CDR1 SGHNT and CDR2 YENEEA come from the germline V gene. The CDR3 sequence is CARKNSEWATDTQYF. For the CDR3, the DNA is TGTGCCAGGAAAAACAGTGAATGGGCCACAGATACGCAGTATTTT. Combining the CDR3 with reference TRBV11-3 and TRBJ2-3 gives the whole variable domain EAGVVQSPRYKIIEKKQPVAFWCNPISGHNTLYWYLQNLGQGPELLIRYENEEAVDDSQLPKDRFSAERLKGVDSTLKIQPAELGDSAVYLCARKNSEWATDTQYFGPGTRLTVL.

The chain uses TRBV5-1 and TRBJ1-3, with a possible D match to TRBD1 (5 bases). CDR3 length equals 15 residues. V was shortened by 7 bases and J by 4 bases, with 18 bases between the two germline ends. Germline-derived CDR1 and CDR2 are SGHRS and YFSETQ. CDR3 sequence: CASGSDRDFGNTIYF. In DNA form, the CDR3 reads TGCGCCAGCGGATCGGACCGGGACTTCGGAAACACCATATATTTT.

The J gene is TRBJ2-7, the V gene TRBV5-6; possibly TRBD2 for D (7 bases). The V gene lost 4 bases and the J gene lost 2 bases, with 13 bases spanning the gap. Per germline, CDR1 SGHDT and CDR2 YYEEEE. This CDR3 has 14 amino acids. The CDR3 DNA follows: TGTGCCAGCAGCGGCCAGGGGAGGGCCTACGAGCAGTACTTC. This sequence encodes CASSGQGRAYEQYF.

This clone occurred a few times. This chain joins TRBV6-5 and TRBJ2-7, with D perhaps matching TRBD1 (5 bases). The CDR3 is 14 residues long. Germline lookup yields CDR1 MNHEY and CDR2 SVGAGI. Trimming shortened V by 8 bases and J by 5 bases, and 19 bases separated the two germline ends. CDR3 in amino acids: CASSLSPETDEQYF. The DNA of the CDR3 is TGTGCCAGCTCCCTCTCCCCGGAGACAGACGAGCAGTACTTC.

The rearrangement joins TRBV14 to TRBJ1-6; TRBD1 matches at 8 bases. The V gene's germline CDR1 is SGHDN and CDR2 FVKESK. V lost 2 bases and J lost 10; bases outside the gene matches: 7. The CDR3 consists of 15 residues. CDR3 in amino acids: CASSQTGTGGSPLHF. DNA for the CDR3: TGTGCCAGCAGCCAAACCGGGACAGGAGGATCACCCCTCCACTTT.

The CDR3 loop reads CASIKKGQGAQQPQHF. The CDR3 coding sequence is TGTGCCAGCATCAAAAAGGGACAGGGGGCCCAACAGCCCCAGCATTTT. The chain carries TRBV6-6 and TRBJ1-5, with 12 bases that match TRBD1. Germline loops: CDR1 MNHNY, CDR2 SVGAGI (reference sequence). The junction had 11 bases not matched to a gene; V was cut back by 7 bases and J by 7 bases. The CDR3 extends over 16 amino acids.

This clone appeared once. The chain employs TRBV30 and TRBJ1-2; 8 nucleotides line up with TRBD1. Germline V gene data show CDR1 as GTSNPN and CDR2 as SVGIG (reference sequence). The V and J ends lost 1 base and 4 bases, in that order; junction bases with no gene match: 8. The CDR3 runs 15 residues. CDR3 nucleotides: TGTGCCTGGAGTGCCCCTGGACAGGGTGGCTATGGCTACACCTTC. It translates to CAWSAPGQGGYGYTF.